These 19 T cell receptor beta chains share one sample of origin, sequenced in a study of early T cells in non-severe SARS-CoV-2 infection. TCRdb re-derived calls from the 5' RACE reads in MiXCR, one entry per CDR3 protein. This table has roughly 53,000 distinct CDR3 sequences, roughly 8.8% appearing once. Sequencing was carried out using whole blood. Receptor source: an adult who was a healthcare worker with PCR-confirmed SARS-CoV-2 infection or an uninfected control (not recorded which).

This clonotype has a count of ten or more. This sequence joins TRBV19 and TRBJ1-3; D is unresolved. From germline, CDR1 is LNHDA and CDR2 SQIVND (reference sequence). CDR3 length equals 15 residues. Trimming cost V 3 bases and J 0 bases, with 9 bases left between them. CDR3: CASSIGLYSGNTIYF. CDR3 bases: TGTGCCAGTAGTATTGGACTATACTCTGGAAACACCATATATTTT.

The chain couples TRBV15 to TRBJ2-2; weak D call: TRBD1 (5 bases). Germline V lookup: CDR1 LNHNV, CDR2 YYDKDF (reference sequence). The CDR3 consists of 15 residues. Trimming stripped 0 bases from V and 4 bases from J, with 9 bases between. This CDR3 is CATSREGLPTGELFF. The CDR3 DNA reads as TGTGCCACCAGCAGAGAGGGGCTACCCACCGGGGAGCTGTTTTTT.

V and J are TRBV7-6 and TRBJ2-3; 11 positions agree with TRBD2. CDR1 and CDR2 from the germline V gene are SGHVS and FNYEAQ. With V trimmed by 5 bases and J by 6 bases, 7 bases remained unmatched. The CDR3 consists of 15 residues. CDR3 DNA: TGTGCCAGCAGCCAGGGACTAGCGGTGACTGATACGCAGTATTTT. It is translated as CASSQGLAVTDTQYF.

The sample holds a few counts of this clonotype. The gene calls are TRBV7-7 and TRBJ1-4; the match to TRBD1 covers 8 bases. The CDR3 totals 14 residues. CDR1 is SSHAT and CDR2 is FNYEAQ in the germline V gene (reference sequence). J lost 8 bases, V lost 1 base, and 3 bases had no gene match. The chain's CDR3 is CASSLGDRGEKLFF. CDR3 DNA: TGTGCCAGCAGCTTAGGAGACAGGGGCGAAAAACTGTTTTTT.

This clonotype was picked up many times. J is TRBJ2-3 and V is TRBV19; 7 bases match TRBD2. The germline V gene encodes CDR1 LNHDA and CDR2 SQIVND (reference sequence). The CDR3 spans 14 residues. After removal of 3 bases from V and 4 bases from J, the junction contained 4 bases not matched to a gene. The CDR3 DNA is TGTGCCAGTAGTATGCTGCGGGGGTCAGATACGCAGTATTTT. Encoded protein: CASSMLRGSDTQYF.

V gene TRBV2 combines with J gene TRBJ2-5; D not certain. This CDR3 region has 11 residues. Germline values: CDR1 SNHLY, CDR2 FYNNEI. The germline V and J ends were trimmed by 5 bases and 5 bases, with 6 bases remaining between them. CDR3 bases: TGTGCCAGCAGTCGAGAGGAGACCCAGTACTTC. Translation gives CASSREETQYF.

This chain joins TRBV2 and TRBJ2-3; unclear D gene. The V gene lost 2 bases and the J gene lost 1 base, with 10 bases spanning the gap. CDR1 and CDR2 (germline): SNHLY, FYNNEI. The CDR3 is made up of 15 amino acids. CDR3 sequence: CASSEFSLGTDTQYF. DNA of the CDR3: TGTGCCAGCAGTGAATTCTCTCTCGGCACAGATACGCAGTATTTT.

V gene TRBV18 combines with J gene TRBJ2-2; 9 nucleotides agree with TRBD1. V trimming: 3 bases; J trimming: 2 bases; junction bases outside the gene matches: 4. Germline CDR1 is KGHSH and CDR2 is LQKENI. This CDR3 contains 16 residues. The CDR3 reads CASSPLDRGNTGELFF. The DNA for the CDR3 is TGTGCCAGCTCACCGTTGGACAGGGGCAACACCGGGGAGCTGTTTTTT.

The chain joins TRBV7-2 to TRBJ2-5, with TRBD2 matching over 9 bases. The CDR3 is made up of 14 amino acids. Germline CDR1 reads SGHTA; CDR2 reads FQGNSA. Trimming cost V 5 bases and J 5 bases; bases outside gene matches: 6. The DNA of the CDR3 is TGTGCCAGCAGCGCCACAACTAGCGGGGAGACCCAGTACTTC. It is translated as CASSATTSGETQYF.

This clonotype showed up just a few times. V gene TRBV20-1 combines with J gene TRBJ2-7; D remains unclear. Germline-derived CDR1 and CDR2 are DFQATT and SNEGSKA (reference sequence). The CDR3 consists of 11 residues. Trimming removed 4 bases at V and 6 bases at J, with 10 bases between. CDR3 amino acids: CSATSSREQYF. CDR3 DNA sequence: TGCAGTGCTACCAGTTCACGCGAGCAGTACTTC.

This clonotype occurred many times. The chain joins TRBV18 to TRBJ1-6, with TRBD1 matching over 9 bases. Germline assignment: CDR1 KGHSH and CDR2 LQKENI. The CDR3 has 18 residues. V was pared by 3 bases and J by 7 bases, with 13 bases of the junction left unmatched. The CDR3, as DNA: TGTGCCAGCTCACCCCGTGGGACAGGGTCTGGGTTAAATTCACCCCTCCACTTT. It yields the protein CASSPRGTGSGLNSPLHF.

The V call is TRBV10-2, the J call TRBJ2-1, with a weak D call TRBD2 (6 bases). The CDR3 length is 14 residues. Trimming took off 6 bases at V and 8 bases at J, with 17 bases between the two ends. The germline gives CDR1 WSHSY, CDR2 SAAADI. CDR3 sequence reads: CASRRVSREDEQFF. In DNA form, the CDR3 reads TGCGCCAGCAGGCGGGTTTCAAGGGAGGATGAGCAGTTCTTC.

The sample holds many counts of this clonotype. This chain uses TRBV14 with TRBJ1-2, with unresolved D. CDR1 is SGHDN, CDR2 FVKESK, per germline. The CDR3 consists of 13 residues. V gave up 4 bases and J gave up 2 bases, with 8 bases separating them. CDR3 DNA sequence: TGTGCCAGCAGCCTCGAGATGAACTATGGCTACACCTTC. This gives the protein CASSLEMNYGYTF.

This chain links TRBV19 with TRBJ2-1; D unclear. The CDR3 contains 13 residues. V lost 5 bases to trimming and J lost 2 bases, with 7 bases between them. In germline, CDR1 is LNHDA, CDR2 SQIVND (reference sequence). CDR3 sequence reads: CASSPWAYNEQFF. The CDR3 bases are TGTGCCAGTAGTCCCTGGGCCTACAATGAGCAGTTCTTC.

The CDR3 DNA reads TGCGCCAGCAGCCGAGGACCTTCAGGGGACACTGAAGCTTTCTTT. It translates to CASSRGPSGDTEAFF. This chain joins TRBV4-1 and TRBJ1-1, with D maybe TRBD1 (6 bases). V was pared by 4 bases and J by 3 bases, with 15 bases between. CDR1 is MGHRA, CDR2 YSYEKL, per germline. This CDR3 has 15 amino acids.

The table lists this clonotype with many counts. This chain uses TRBV10-3 with TRBJ1-4; TRBD1 aligns across 7 bases. The CDR3 is 14 residues long. Germline CDR1 reads ENHRY; CDR2 reads SYGVKD. The ends lost 3 bases at V and 5 bases at J; junction bases unmatched: 3. In DNA, the CDR3 is TGTGCCATCAGTGAACAGGGGATGAATGAAAAACTGTTTTTT. Translating it yields CAISEQGMNEKLFF.

This clonotype was recorded at least ten times. V usage is TRBV3-1 and J usage is TRBJ2-4; perhaps TRBD1 as D (6 bases). The CDR3 contains 18 residues. Germline assignment: CDR1 LGHDT and CDR2 YNNKEL (reference sequence). V was pared by 0 bases and J by 9 bases, with 24 bases between. This chain's CDR3 is CASSQDSAKLSQGGIQYF. CDR3 bases: TGTGCCAGCAGCCAAGATAGCGCCAAGCTCAGCCAAGGGGGCATTCAGTACTTC.

This clonotype was seen a handful of times. This chain joins TRBV2 and TRBJ2-1; 12 nucleotides line up with TRBD2. The J segment lost 9 bases and the V segment lost 6 bases, leaving 9 bases of the junction unmatched. Germline V gene lookup returns CDR1 SNHLY and CDR2 FYNNEI. This CDR3 region has 15 residues. In nucleotides, the CDR3 is TGTGCCAGCAGCGGGACTAGCGGGCCCGGTAGTGAGCAGTTCTTC. Translated: CASSGTSGPGSEQFF.

This clonotype turned up a few times. The V and J genes are TRBV19 and TRBJ2-7; 7 positions match TRBD1. CDR1 is LNHDA, CDR2 SQIVND, per germline (reference sequence). V lost 7 bases to trimming and J lost 3 bases; unmatched junction nucleotides: 12. This CDR3 spans 15 amino acids. The CDR3 here is CASTTSLGQVYEQYF. The CDR3, as DNA: TGTGCCAGTACCACCTCCCTAGGACAGGTCTACGAGCAGTACTTC.